Here is one TCR beta chain with its context. Its antigen is still unknown. This specimen belongs to a study of Graves' ophthalmopathy and Graves' hyperthyroidism. The sequenced template was RNA, covering the TCR beta CDR3 region. Second-round multiplex PCR came after first-round RT-PCR with HTBI primers. TCRdb ran MiXCR on the multiplex PCR reads and lists one entry per CDR3 protein. The repertoire holds 500,000 to 600,000 distinct CDR3 sequences, with approximately 35% as singletons. Germline V gives CDR1 MNHEY, CDR2 SVGAGI. The CDR3 has 19 residues. The V segment lost 6 bases and the J segment 3 bases; nucleotides outside the gene matches: 17. Study-wide findings and caveats: Progression of ophthalmopathy was predicted by the model with less than 71% sensitivity and roughly 78% specificity.

People with hyperthyroidism were aged 18 to 65 and newly diagnosed, under 2 months' duration. Excluded: other autoimmune disease, uncontrolled infection, pregnancy or lactation. The TCR sequence derives from an adult man with Graves' hyperthyroidism. The rearrangement links TRBV6-5 to TRBJ1-1, with 12 nucleotides matching TRBD1. Input material: peripheral blood or thyroid tissue (not recorded which). The CDR3 nucleotides read TGTGCCAGCAGCCACGGGACAGGGGGCACGGGTTTGACGGACACTGAAGCTTTCTTT. Translation: CASSHGTGGTGLTDTEAFF.